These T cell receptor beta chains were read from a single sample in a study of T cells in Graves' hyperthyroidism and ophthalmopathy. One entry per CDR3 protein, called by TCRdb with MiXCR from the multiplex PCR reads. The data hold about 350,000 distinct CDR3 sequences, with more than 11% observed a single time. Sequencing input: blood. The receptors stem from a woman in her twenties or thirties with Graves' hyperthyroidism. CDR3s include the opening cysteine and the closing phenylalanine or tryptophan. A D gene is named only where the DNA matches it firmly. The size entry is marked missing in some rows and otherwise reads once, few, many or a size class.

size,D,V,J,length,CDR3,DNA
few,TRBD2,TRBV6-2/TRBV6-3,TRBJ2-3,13,CASQASGGDTQYF,TGTGCCAGTCAAGCTAGCGGAGGGGATACGCAGTATTTT
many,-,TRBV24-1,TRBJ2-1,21,CATSGTPSWGAERSTYNEQFF,TGTGCCACCAGTGGTACCCCATCGTGGGGGGCTGAGCGGAGCACCTACAATGAGCAGTTCTTC
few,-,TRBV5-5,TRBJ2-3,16,CASSFRLGHSRDTQYF,TGTGCCAGCAGCTTCAGATTGGGACATTCACGGGATACGCAGTATTTT
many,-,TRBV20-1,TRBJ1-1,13,CSAETALNTEAFF,TGCAGTGCAGAGACAGCCCTGAACACTGAAGCTTTCTTT
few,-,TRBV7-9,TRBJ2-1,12,CASTSGGDEQFF,TGTGCCAGCACCTCTGGAGGAGATGAGCAGTTCTTC
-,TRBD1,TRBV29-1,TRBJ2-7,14,CSVDRAGGAGEQYF,TGCAGCGTTGACAGAGCAGGGGGCGCGGGCGAGCAGTACTTC
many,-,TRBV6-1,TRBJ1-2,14,CASSEGGADYGYTF,TGTGCCAGCAGTGAAGGGGGGGCTGACTATGGCTACACCTTC
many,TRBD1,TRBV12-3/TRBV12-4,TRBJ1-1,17,CASSTGGIGGYHTEAFF,TGTGCCAGCAGCACAGGGGGGATAGGGGGCTATCACACTGAAGCTTTCTTT
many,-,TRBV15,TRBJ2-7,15,CATSRVLGSSYEQYF,TGTGCCACCAGCAGGGTACTGGGGAGTTCATACGAGCAGTACTTC
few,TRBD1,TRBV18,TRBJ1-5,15,CASSKTGGGNQPQHF,TGTGCCAGCTCAAAGACAGGGGGCGGCAATCAGCCCCAGCATTTT
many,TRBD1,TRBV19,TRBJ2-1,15,CASSMGTGGRNEQFF,TGTGCCAGTAGTATGGGGACAGGGGGCAGAAATGAGCAGTTCTTC
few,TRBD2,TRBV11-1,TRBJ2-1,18,CASSLAPSLVAGHNEQFF,TGTGCCAGCAGCTTAGCGCCTTCTTTGGTAGCGGGGCACAATGAGCAGTTCTTC
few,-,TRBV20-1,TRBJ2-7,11,CSAQLNYEQYF,TGCAGTGCTCAACTGAACTACGAGCAGTACTTC
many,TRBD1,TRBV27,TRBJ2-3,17,CASRIQGAIPSTDTQYF,TGTGCCAGCAGGATACAGGGGGCGATTCCTAGCACAGATACGCAGTATTTT
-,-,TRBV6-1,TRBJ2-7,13,CASSYLEGREQYF,TGTGCCAGCAGTTACCTAGAAGGTCGCGAGCAGTACTTC
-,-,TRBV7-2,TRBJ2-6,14,CASSPASGANVLTF,TGTGCCAGCAGCCCCGCGTCTGGGGCCAACGTCCTGACTTTC
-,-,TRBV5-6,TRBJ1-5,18,CASSSMDGLGGGNQPQHF,TGTGCCAGCAGCTCCATGGACGGCCTTGGAGGGGGCAATCAGCCCCAGCATTTT
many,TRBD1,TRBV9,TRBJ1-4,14,CASSAPGGDEKLFF,TGTGCCAGCAGCGCTCCAGGGGGCGATGAAAAACTGTTTTTT
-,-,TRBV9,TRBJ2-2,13,CASSVRQTGELFF,TGTGCCAGCAGCGTGCGACAGACCGGGGAGCTGTTTTTT
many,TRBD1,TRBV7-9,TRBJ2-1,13,CASSTYRGGEQFF,TGTGCCAGCAGCACTTACAGGGGTGGTGAGCAGTTCTTC
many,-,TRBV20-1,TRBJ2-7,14,CSAGQGKMGHEQYF,TGCAGTGCTGGGCAGGGGAAAATGGGCCACGAGCAGTACTTC
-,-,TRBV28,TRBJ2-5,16,CASSPRFRAEQETQYF,TGTGCCAGCAGCCCTCGGTTCAGGGCAGAGCAAGAGACCCAGTACTTC
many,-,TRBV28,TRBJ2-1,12,CASRRTTSEQFF,TGTGCCAGCCGCCGGACCACCAGCGAGCAGTTCTTC
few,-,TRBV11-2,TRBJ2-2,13,CASSFSRTGELFF,TGTGCCAGCAGCTTTAGCCGAACCGGGGAGCTGTTTTTT
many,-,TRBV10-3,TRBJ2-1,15,CAISEARVEGNEQFF,TGTGCCATCAGTGAAGCCCGGGTTGAGGGCAATGAGCAGTTCTTC
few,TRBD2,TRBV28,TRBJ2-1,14,CASSGSGSHNEQFF,TGTGCCAGCAGCGGTAGCGGGAGCCACAATGAGCAGTTCTTC
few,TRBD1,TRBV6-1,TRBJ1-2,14,CASRRDRGNYGYTF,TGTGCCAGCAGAAGGGACAGGGGGAACTATGGCTACACCTTC
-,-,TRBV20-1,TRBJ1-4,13,CSARGQGIEKLFF,TGCAGTGCTAGAGGGCAGGGAATCGAAAAACTGTTTTTT
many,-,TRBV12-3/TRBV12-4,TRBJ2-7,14,CASSFGLQFYEQYF,TGTGCCAGCAGTTTTGGCCTACAGTTCTACGAGCAGTACTTC
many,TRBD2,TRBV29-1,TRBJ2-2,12,CSAGDPTGELFF,TGCAGTGCGGGGGATCCTACCGGGGAGCTGTTTTTT
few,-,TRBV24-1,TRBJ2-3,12,CATSDWGDTQYF,TGTGCCACCAGTGATTGGGGGGATACGCAGTATTTT
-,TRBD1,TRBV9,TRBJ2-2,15,CASSDGQGITGELFF,TGTGCCAGCAGCGACGGACAGGGGATCACCGGGGAGCTGTTTTTT